Detailed here is one T cell receptor beta chain. In germline, CDR1 is SGHTA, CDR2 FQGNSA. The ends lost 5 bases at V and 10 bases at J; junction bases unmatched: 13. CDR3 length equals 16 residues. This entry comes from a study of blood T cell repertoires in COVID-19. Using immunoSEQ multiplex PCR, the repertoire was profiled, and TCRdb retains in-frame clones only, with some absent. The data hold 450,000 to 600,000 clones, with around 90% observed a single time. Sequenced: PBMCs or T cells enriched from blood (not recorded which). The clonotype was recovered from a woman under 30 who had recovered from COVID-19. V and J are TRBV7-2 and TRBJ2-1; 11 nucleotides agree with TRBD2. In DNA, the CDR3 is TGTGCCAGCAGCCCTGCTACTAGCGGGGGACTCCGAGAGCAGTTCTTC. This codes for CASSPATSGGLREQFF.